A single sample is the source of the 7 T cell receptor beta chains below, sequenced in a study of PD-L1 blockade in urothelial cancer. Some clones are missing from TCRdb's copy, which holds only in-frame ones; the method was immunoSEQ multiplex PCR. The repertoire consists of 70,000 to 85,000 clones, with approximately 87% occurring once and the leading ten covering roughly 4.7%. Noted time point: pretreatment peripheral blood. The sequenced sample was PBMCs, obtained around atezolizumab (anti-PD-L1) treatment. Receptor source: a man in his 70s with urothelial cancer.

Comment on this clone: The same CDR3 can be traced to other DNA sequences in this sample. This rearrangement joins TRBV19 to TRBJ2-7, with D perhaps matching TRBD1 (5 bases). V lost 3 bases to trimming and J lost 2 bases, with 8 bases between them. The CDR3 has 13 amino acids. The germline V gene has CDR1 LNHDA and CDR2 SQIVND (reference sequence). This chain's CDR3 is CASSIAGTYEQYF. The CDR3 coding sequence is TGTGCCAGTAGTATCGCAGGGACCTACGAGCAGTACTTC.

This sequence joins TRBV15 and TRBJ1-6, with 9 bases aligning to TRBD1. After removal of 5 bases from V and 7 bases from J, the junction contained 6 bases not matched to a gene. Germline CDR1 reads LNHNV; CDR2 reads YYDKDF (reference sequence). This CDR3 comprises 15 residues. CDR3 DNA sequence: TGTGCCACCAGCGCGCCGGGACAGGGCAATTCACCCCTCCACTTT. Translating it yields CATSAPGQGNSPLHF.

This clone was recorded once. The CDR3 loop is CASSQKQGGETQYF. Here the CDR3 DNA reads TGTGCCAGCAGCCAAAAACAGGGGGGAGAGACCCAGTACTTC. This chain connects TRBV4-2 to TRBJ2-5; TRBD1 matches at 8 bases. The CDR3 consists of 14 residues. Trimming took 2 bases from V and 4 from J; bases not matched to a gene: 3. Germline assignment: CDR1 LGHNA and CDR2 YNFKEQ.

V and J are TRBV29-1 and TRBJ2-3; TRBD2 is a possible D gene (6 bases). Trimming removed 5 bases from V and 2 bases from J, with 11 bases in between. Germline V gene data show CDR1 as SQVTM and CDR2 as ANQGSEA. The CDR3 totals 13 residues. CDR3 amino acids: CSVTSLFTDTQYF. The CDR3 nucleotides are TGCAGCGTTACTAGCCTATTCACAGATACGCAGTATTTT.

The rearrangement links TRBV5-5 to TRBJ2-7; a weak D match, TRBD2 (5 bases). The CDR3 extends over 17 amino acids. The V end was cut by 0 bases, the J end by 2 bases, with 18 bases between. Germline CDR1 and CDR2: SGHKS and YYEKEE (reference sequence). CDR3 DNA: TGTGCCAGCAGCTTGGGCGTTCTTGGGTACGGGACCTACGAGCAGTACTTC. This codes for CASSLGVLGYGTYEQYF.

DNA of the CDR3: TGTGCCAGCAGCCAGACTAGTTTGAACACCTACGAGCAGTACTTC. Translation: CASSQTSLNTYEQYF. The V and J genes are TRBV5-4 and TRBJ2-7, with D perhaps TRBD2 (6 bases). Germline lookup yields CDR1 SGHNT and CDR2 YYREEE (reference sequence). There are 15 residues in the CDR3. V lost 4 bases to trimming and J lost 2 bases, with 16 bases between them.

CDR3 DNA: TGTGCCAGCAGCAACGACAGGGGCTATGGCTACACCTTC. Translating gives CASSNDRGYGYTF. The V call is TRBV5-4, the J call TRBJ1-2, with 8 bases aligning to TRBD1. After removal of 4 bases from V and 4 bases from J, the junction contained 3 bases not matched to a gene. The CDR3 loop spans 13 amino acids. Germline assignment: CDR1 SGHNT and CDR2 YYREEE (reference sequence).